This record covers a single T cell receptor beta chain. Seattle enrolled patients during active infection and tracked them longitudinally. This CDR3 is built from 14 residues. Germline-derived CDR1 and CDR2 are SGHTA and FQGNSA. V lost 5 bases, J lost 2 bases, and 4 bases stayed unmatched. The data are from a study of blood T cell repertoires in COVID-19. Background on the study: Whether acute or convalescent, the COVID-19 samples came from the United States, Italy and Spain. In each case, the material was cDNA or gDNA derived from T cells, B-cell-depleted T cells, or PBMCs.

In the source study's methods: Amplification of reference gene primers was used by the study to estimate nucleated cell counts. TCRdb's table, derived via immunoSEQ multiplex PCR, lists solely in-frame clones and lacks some. The V and J calls and clone size are taken from that table; D and trimming were inferred from the DNA. The sample carries about 160,000 clones, 80% to 95% recorded once. The rearrangement joins TRBV7-2 to TRBJ2-7; 9 bases match TRBD1. The TCR was taken from a man younger than 40 with COVID-19, enrolled during active disease. Source material: peripheral blood. The CDR3 region has the DNA TGTGCCAGCAGCAAACGACAGGGGGCCTACGAGCAGTACTTC. The encoded protein is CASSKRQGAYEQYF.